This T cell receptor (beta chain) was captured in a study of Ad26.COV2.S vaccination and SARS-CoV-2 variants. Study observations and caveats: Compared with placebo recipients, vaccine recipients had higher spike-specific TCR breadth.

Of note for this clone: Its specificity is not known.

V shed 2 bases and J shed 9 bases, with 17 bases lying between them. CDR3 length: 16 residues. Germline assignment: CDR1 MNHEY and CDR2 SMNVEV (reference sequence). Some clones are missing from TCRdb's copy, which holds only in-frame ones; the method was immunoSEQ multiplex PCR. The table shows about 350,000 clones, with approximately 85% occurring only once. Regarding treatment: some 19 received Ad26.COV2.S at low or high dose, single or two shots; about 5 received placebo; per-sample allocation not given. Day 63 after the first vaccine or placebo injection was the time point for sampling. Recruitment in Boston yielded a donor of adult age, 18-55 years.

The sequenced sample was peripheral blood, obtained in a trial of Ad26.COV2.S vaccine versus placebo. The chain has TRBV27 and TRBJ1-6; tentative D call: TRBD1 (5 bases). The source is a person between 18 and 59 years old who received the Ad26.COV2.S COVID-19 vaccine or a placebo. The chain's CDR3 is CASSLRRDYIGSPLHF. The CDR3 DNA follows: TGTGCCAGCAGTTTACGACGGGACTATATAGGTTCACCCCTCCACTTT.